A single T cell receptor beta chain is shown here with its context. The antigen remains unidentified. Method: immunoSEQ multiplex PCR; TCRdb's copy keeps in-frame clones and lacks some. The sample has 30,000 to 40,000 clones; around 85% are singletons. The germline V and J ends were trimmed by 0 bases and 6 bases, with 13 bases remaining between them. The germline V gene encodes CDR1 LGHNA and CDR2 YSLEER. This CDR3 contains 15 residues. This entry is derived from a study of STAT3 mutations in large granular lymphocyte leukemia. About the study: Among longitudinally sequenced T-LGLL patients, roughly half had canonical activating STAT3 mutations detected. General observations from the study: In T-cell large granular lymphocyte leukemia, about half of patients showed multiple immunodominant subclonotypes. All newly emerging clones after therapy were STAT3 wild type. Treatment regimens differed across patients between samplings.

Sequencing used peripheral blood mononuclear cells. The rearrangement links TRBV4-3 to TRBJ2-3; the D is unclear. The clonotype was recovered from a man in his 60s with T-cell large granular lymphocyte leukemia. Some clones in this sample may be carry-over from other donors' samples. The CDR3 region has the DNA TGCGCCAGCAGCCAAGATACCGGGCTCGGGGATACGCAGTATTTT. It encodes CASSQDTGLGDTQYF.